Each of the 11 T cell receptor beta chains below was sequenced from the same sample in a study of blood T cell repertoires in COVID-19. The protocol was immunoSEQ multiplex PCR, while the TCRdb copy is restricted to in-frame clones and leaves out a portion. The data show tens of thousands of clones, roughly 90% seen once. The sequenced sample consisted of peripheral blood. The receptors originated from a woman of 80 years or more with acute or convalescent COVID-19.

The V and J genes are TRBV4-3 and TRBJ2-1; 13 bases are a match to TRBD2. The trim removed 1 base at V and 3 bases at J, leaving 6 bases unmatched. Germline assignment: CDR1 LGHNA and CDR2 YSLEER. This CDR3 has 18 amino acids. The DNA for the CDR3 is TGCGCCAGCAGCCAAGCCGGGGGACTAGCGGGGAACTACAATGAGCAGTTCTTC. Encoded protein: CASSQAGGLAGNYNEQFF.

The chain combines TRBV28 with TRBJ1-3, with D uncertain. V was shortened by 5 bases and J by 0 bases, with 23 bases between the two germline ends. The germline V gene encodes CDR1 MDHEN and CDR2 SYDVKM. The CDR3 runs to 19 residues. CDR3 bases: TGTGCCAGCAGTCCGACCTTGGTAGGACTTTCCCTCTCTGGAAACACCATATATTTT. Translation gives CASSPTLVGLSLSGNTIYF.

There are a few counts of this clone. The chain has TRBV6-2 or TRBV6-3 and TRBJ2-7, with TRBD1 identical over 10 bases. The CDR3 length is 15 residues. The trim removed 3 bases at V and 7 bases at J, leaving 9 bases unmatched. CDR1 and CDR2 (germline): MNHEY, SVGEGT. CDR3 DNA: TGTGCCAGCAGTTATACCGGGACAGGGGCGATTGAGCAGTACTTC. This sequence encodes CASSYTGTGAIEQYF.

The rearrangement joins TRBV12-3 or TRBV12-4 to TRBJ1-2, with a possible D match to TRBD1 (5 bases). Trimming pared 3 bases from V and 2 bases from J, leaving 7 bases between. The CDR3 is 13 residues long. CDR3 in amino acids: CASSLDINYGYTF. In DNA form, the CDR3 reads TGTGCCAGCAGTTTGGACATCAACTATGGCTACACCTTC.

The chain joins TRBV5-1 to TRBJ2-7; D possibly corresponds to TRBD1 (6 bases). The CDR3 consists of 15 residues. Germline V CDR1 and CDR2: SGHRS, YFSETQ. The V and J ends lost 0 bases and 3 bases respectively, with 13 bases between them. The CDR3 nucleotides are TGCGCCAGCAGCTTGGATGGACAGAAAAGCTACGAGCAGTACTTC. This translates into CASSLDGQKSYEQYF. Full variable domain (remainder filled in from reference TRBV5-1 and TRBJ2-7): KAGVTQTPRYLIKTRGQQVTLSCSPISGHRSVSWYQQTPGQGLQFLFEYFSETQRNKGNFPGRFSGRQFSNSRSEMNVSTLELGDSALYLCASSLDGQKSYEQYFGPGTRLTVT.

The V gene is TRBV7-9, the J gene TRBJ2-5; D ambiguous. The V gene lost 0 bases and the J gene lost 5 bases, with 13 bases spanning the gap. From germline, CDR1 is SEHNR and CDR2 FQNEAQ (reference sequence). The CDR3 covers 15 residues. In DNA form, the CDR3 reads TGTGCCAGCAGCTTAGCGCTAGACCCCGCGGAGACCCAGTACTTC. Its translation: CASSLALDPAETQYF.

This chain connects TRBV24-1 to TRBJ2-1; D may be TRBD2 (7 bases). The CDR3 is made up of 14 amino acids. Germline V gene data show CDR1 as KGHDR and CDR2 as SFDVKD. V lost 3 bases and J lost 8, with 13 bases in between. CDR3 DNA sequence: TGTGCCACCAGTGATGGGGGGGCGTCGCATGAGCAGTTCTTC. This codes for CATSDGGASHEQFF.

The chain carries TRBV5-1 and TRBJ2-3, with 7 positions matching TRBD2. This CDR3 region has 18 residues. V was pared by 4 bases and J by 0 bases, with 14 bases of the junction left unmatched. The germline gives CDR1 SGHRS, CDR2 YFSETQ. The CDR3 protein is CASSPGRGGASSTDTQYF. The CDR3 DNA reads as TGCGCCAGCAGCCCGGGGAGGGGCGGCGCCTCTAGCACAGATACGCAGTATTTT.

This clone was counted between two and nine times. This chain joins TRBV7-9 and TRBJ2-7, with 10 bases identical to TRBD1. The CDR3 is 15 amino acids. Germline-derived CDR1 and CDR2 are SEHNR and FQNEAQ (reference sequence). V gave up 6 bases and J gave up 3 bases; unmatched junction bases: 8. The CDR3 nucleotides read TGTGCCAGCAGTCTTGTGACAGGGGGCAACTACGAGCAGTACTTC. Its translation is CASSLVTGGNYEQYF. Drawing the rest from reference TRBV7-9 and TRBJ2-7, the complete variable domain is DTGVSQNPRHKITKRGQNVTFRCDPISEHNRLYWYRQTLGQGPEFLTYFQNEAQLEKSRLLSDRFSAERPKGSFSTLEIQRTEQGDSAMYLCASSLVTGGNYEQYFGPGTRLTVT.

The chain uses TRBV25-1 and TRBJ2-5; TRBD1 matches at 8 bases. The ends lost 4 bases at V and 6 bases at J; junction bases unmatched: 4. Germline lookup yields CDR1 MGHDK and CDR2 SYGVNS. The CDR3 runs to 13 residues. CDR3 in DNA: TGTGCCAGCAGTGTGCCAGGGGGCCAGACCCAGTACTTC. Encoded protein: CASSVPGGQTQYF.

This clone showed up just a few times. The chain joins TRBV19 to TRBJ2-1; no reliable D call. This CDR3 is 15 amino acids long. Trimming took 7 bases from V and 2 from J, leaving 15 bases between them. CDR1 and CDR2 from the germline V gene are LNHDA and SQIVND (reference sequence). The CDR3 loop is CASMTRRSAYNEQFF. CDR3 bases: TGTGCCAGTATGACCCGAAGGAGCGCCTACAATGAGCAGTTCTTC.